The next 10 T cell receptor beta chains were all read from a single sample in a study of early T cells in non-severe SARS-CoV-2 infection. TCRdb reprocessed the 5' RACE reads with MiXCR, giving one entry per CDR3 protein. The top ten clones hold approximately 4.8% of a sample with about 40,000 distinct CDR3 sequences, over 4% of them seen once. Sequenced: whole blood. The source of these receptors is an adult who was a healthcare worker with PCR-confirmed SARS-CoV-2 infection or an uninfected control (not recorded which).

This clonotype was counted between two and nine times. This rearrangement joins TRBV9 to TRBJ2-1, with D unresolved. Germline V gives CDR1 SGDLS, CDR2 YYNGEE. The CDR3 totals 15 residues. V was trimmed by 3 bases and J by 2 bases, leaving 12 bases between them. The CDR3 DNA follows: TGTGCCAGCAGCGGCAGGCTGACCCCCTACAATGAGCAGTTCTTC. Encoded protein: CASSGRLTPYNEQFF.

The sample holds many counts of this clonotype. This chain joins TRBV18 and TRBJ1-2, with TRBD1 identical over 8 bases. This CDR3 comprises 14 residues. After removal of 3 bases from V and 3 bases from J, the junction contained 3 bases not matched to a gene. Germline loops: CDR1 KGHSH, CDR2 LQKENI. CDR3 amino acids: CASSPQGADYGYTF. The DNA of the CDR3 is TGTGCCAGCTCACCCCAGGGGGCGGACTATGGCTACACCTTC. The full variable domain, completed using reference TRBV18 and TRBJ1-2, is NAGVMQNPRHLVRRRGQEARLRCSPMKGHSHVYWYRQLPEEGLKFMVYLQKENIIDESGMPKERFSAEFPKEGPSILRIQQVVRGDSAAYFCASSPQGADYGYTFGSGTRLTVV.

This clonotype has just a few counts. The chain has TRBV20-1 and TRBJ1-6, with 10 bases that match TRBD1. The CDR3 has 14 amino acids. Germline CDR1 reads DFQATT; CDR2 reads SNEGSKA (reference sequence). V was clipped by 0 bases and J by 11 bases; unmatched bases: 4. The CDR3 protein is CSARDQGTGAPLHF. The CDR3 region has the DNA TGCAGTGCTAGAGATCAAGGGACAGGGGCACCCCTCCACTTT.

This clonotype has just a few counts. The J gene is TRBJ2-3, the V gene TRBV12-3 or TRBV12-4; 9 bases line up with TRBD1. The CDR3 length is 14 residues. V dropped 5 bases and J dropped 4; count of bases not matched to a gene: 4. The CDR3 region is CASSAWTGADTQYF. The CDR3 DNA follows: TGTGCCAGCAGTGCTTGGACAGGGGCAGATACGCAGTATTTT.

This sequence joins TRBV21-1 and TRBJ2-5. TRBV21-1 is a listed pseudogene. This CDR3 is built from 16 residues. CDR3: CASSPECRQRQETQYF. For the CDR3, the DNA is TGTGCTAGCAGCCCCGAGTGCCGTCAAAGACAAGAGACCCAGTACTTC.

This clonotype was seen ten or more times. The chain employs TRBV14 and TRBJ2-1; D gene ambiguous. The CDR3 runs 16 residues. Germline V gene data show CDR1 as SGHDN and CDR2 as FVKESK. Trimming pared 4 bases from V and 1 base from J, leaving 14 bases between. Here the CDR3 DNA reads TGTGCCAGCAGCCCTCATAGCCGGGTTTCCTACAATGAGCAGTTCTTC. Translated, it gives CASSPHSRVSYNEQFF.

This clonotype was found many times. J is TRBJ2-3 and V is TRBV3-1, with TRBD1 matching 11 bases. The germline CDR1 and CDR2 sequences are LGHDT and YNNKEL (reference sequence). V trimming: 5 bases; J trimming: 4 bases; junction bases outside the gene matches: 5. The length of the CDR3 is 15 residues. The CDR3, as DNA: TGTGCCAGCAGCTGGGGACAGGGGGGACCAGATACGCAGTATTTT. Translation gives CASSWGQGGPDTQYF.

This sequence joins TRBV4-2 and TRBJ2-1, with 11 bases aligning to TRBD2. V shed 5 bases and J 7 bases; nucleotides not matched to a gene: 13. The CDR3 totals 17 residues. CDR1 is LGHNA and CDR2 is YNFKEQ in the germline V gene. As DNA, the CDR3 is TGTGCCAGCAGCACCTACGTCACTAGCGGGAGTGGGAATGAGCAGTTCTTC. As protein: CASSTYVTSGSGNEQFF.

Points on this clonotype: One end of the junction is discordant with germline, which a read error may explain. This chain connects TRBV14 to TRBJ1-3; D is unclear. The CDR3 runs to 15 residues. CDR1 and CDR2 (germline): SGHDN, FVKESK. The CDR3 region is CASSPRTFSGNTIYF. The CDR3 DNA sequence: TGTGCCAGCAGCCCCCGGACTTTCTCTGGAAACACCATATATTTC.

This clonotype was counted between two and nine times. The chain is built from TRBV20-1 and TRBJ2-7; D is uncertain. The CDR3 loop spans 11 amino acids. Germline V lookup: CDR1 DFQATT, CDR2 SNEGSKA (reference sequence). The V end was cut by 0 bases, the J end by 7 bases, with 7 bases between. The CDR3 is CSARDWGEQYF. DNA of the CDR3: TGCAGTGCTAGAGATTGGGGAGAGCAGTACTTC.